The sequence of this T cell receptor (beta chain) was determined in a study of blood T cell repertoires in COVID-19. Looking at the study overall: Sample material is recorded as cDNA or gDNA derived from T cells, B-cell-depleted T cells, or PBMCs.

Clones were read by immunoSEQ multiplex PCR, and TCRdb kept only the in-frame ones, dropping some. The data contain about 310,000 clones, roughly 90% of them singletons. Germline CDR1 and CDR2: SGDLS and YYNGEE. Trimming left V 0 bases short and J 6 bases short, with 10 bases between. This CDR3 has 14 amino acids. The chain joins TRBV9 to TRBJ1-5, with TRBD1 as a possible D gene (6 bases). Sequencing was carried out using peripheral blood. The receptor's source is a woman aged 40-49 years with COVID-19, enrolled during active disease. CDR3 residues: CASSVDGRGQPQHF. CDR3 coding DNA: TGTGCCAGCAGCGTAGACGGCAGGGGTCAGCCCCAGCATTTT.